Each of the 20 T cell receptor beta chains below was sequenced from the same sample in a study of beta chain features in type 1 diabetes. The whole isolated RNA underwent reverse transcription, so sequencing captured expressed TCRB transcripts. TCRdb's copy holds only in-frame clones and misses some; the assay was immunoSEQ multiplex PCR. Among roughly 180,000 clones listed, 10% to 15% were seen once. The sample consisted of central memory CD4+ T cells from blood. The receptor set was obtained from a woman aged 18-35 years in good health.

This chain joins TRBV28 and TRBJ1-5; the match to TRBD1 covers 8 bases. The germline V gene has CDR1 MDHEN and CDR2 SYDVKM. The J segment lost 4 bases and the V segment lost 3 bases, leaving 8 bases of the junction unmatched. The length of the CDR3 is 16 residues. The CDR3 DNA reads TGTGCCAGCAGTTTTCGACAGGGGATGAGGAATCAGCCCCAGCATTTT. Protein sequence: CASSFRQGMRNQPQHF.

The chain has TRBV18 and TRBJ2-5; D is unclear. V lost 3 bases and J lost 4, with 15 bases in between. This CDR3 comprises 15 residues. Germline V lookup: CDR1 KGHSH, CDR2 LQKENI. Here the CDR3 DNA reads TGTGCCAGCTCACCCGTGGCGGCCCGAGGAGAGACCCAGTACTTC. Amino acids: CASSPVAARGETQYF.

This chain connects TRBV19 to TRBJ2-2; 14 nucleotides align to TRBD2. V dropped 5 bases and J dropped 5; count of bases not matched to a gene: 7. CDR1 is LNHDA and CDR2 is SQIVND in the germline V gene (reference sequence). This CDR3 contains 17 residues. CDR3 residues: CASSWGLAGESTGELFF. The CDR3 coding sequence is TGTGCCAGTAGTTGGGGACTAGCGGGAGAAAGTACCGGGGAGCTGTTTTTT.

This clone was found a few times. This chain links TRBV5-6 with TRBJ2-5; TRBD2 aligns across 8 bases. V dropped 0 bases and J dropped 6; count of bases not matched to a gene: 7. Germline CDR1 is SGHDT and CDR2 is YYEEEE. This CDR3 spans 15 amino acids. The CDR3 loop reads CASSLEAGVWKTQYF. For the CDR3, the DNA is TGTGCCAGCAGCTTGGAAGCGGGAGTTTGGAAGACCCAGTACTTC.

V usage is TRBV4-1 and J usage is TRBJ2-1; 12 nucleotides match TRBD2. Germline CDR1 MGHRA, CDR2 YSYEKL. This CDR3 has 17 residues. V lost 1 base, J lost 8 bases, and 9 bases stayed unmatched. This chain's CDR3 is CASSQVSTSGSRYEQFF. The CDR3 DNA reads TGCGCCAGCAGCCAAGTCTCGACTAGCGGGAGTAGGTATGAGCAGTTCTTC.

The gene calls are TRBV7-8 and TRBJ2-3, with no clear D. This CDR3 has 11 residues. Trimming pared 3 bases from V and 5 bases from J, leaving 3 bases between. Germline CDR1 and CDR2: SGHVS and FQNEAQ. In DNA, the CDR3 is TGTGCCAGCAGCTTCAGAGATACGCAGTATTTT. The encoded protein is CASSFRDTQYF.

This chain links TRBV5-6 with TRBJ2-3; 9 nucleotides match TRBD2. V lost 4 bases to trimming and J lost 0 bases; unmatched junction nucleotides: 3. Per the germline V gene, CDR1 is SGHDT and CDR2 is YYEEEE. The CDR3 is made up of 15 amino acids. CDR3 coding DNA: TGTGCCAGCAGCCCAACTAGCGGGAGCACAGATACGCAGTATTTT. It specifies CASSPTSGSTDTQYF.

This clone was counted between two and nine times. The rearrangement uses TRBV18 and TRBJ2-3; 8 positions match TRBD2. Germline-derived CDR1 and CDR2 are KGHSH and LQKENI. The CDR3 loop spans 15 amino acids. The V and J ends lost 5 bases and 2 bases, in that order; junction bases with no gene match: 6. In DNA form, the CDR3 reads TGTGCCAGCTCATCCCGGGGGGGAACCACAGATACGCAGTATTTT. It specifies CASSSRGGTTDTQYF.

This chain links TRBV30 with TRBJ2-7; no firm D call. Trimming pared 4 bases from V and 3 bases from J, leaving 16 bases between. The V gene's germline CDR1 is GTSNPN and CDR2 SVGIG (reference sequence). The CDR3 sequence is 14 residues long. The CDR3 DNA reads as TGTGCCTGGACTTCACGGTTTGGAGACTACGAGCAGTACTTC. It is translated as CAWTSRFGDYEQYF.

This clone was counted only a few times. This chain links TRBV29-1 with TRBJ1-5; D ambiguous. This CDR3 region has 13 residues. The ends were cut back, 1 base at V and 6 bases at J, with 10 bases in the middle. Germline lookup yields CDR1 SQVTM and CDR2 ANQGSEA. CDR3 residues: CSVEGTFGQPQHF. CDR3 coding DNA: TGCAGCGTTGAAGGGACTTTTGGTCAGCCCCAGCATTTT.

Ten or more counts support this clone. This chain uses TRBV4-1 with TRBJ2-2, with 7 bases matching TRBD1. Germline V gene lookup returns CDR1 MGHRA and CDR2 YSYEKL. The ends lost 5 bases at V and 4 bases at J; junction bases unmatched: 7. The CDR3 has 15 residues. Here the CDR3 reads CASSTPGQRTGELFF. The DNA of the CDR3 is TGCGCCAGCAGCACTCCGGGACAGCGCACCGGGGAGCTGTTTTTT.

The chain joins TRBV10-3 to TRBJ1-3; D unclear. CDR1 is ENHRY, CDR2 SYGVKD, per germline. The CDR3 has 12 residues. Trimming took 10 bases from V and 1 from J, leaving 8 bases between them. This CDR3 reads CATQRSGNTIYF. CDR3 bases: TGTGCCACTCAACGGTCTGGAAACACCATATATTTT.

The table lists this clone with a few counts. The V call is TRBV5-1, the J call TRBJ2-1; a possible D gene is TRBD1 (5 bases). There are 15 residues in the CDR3. From germline, CDR1 is SGHRS and CDR2 YFSETQ. V gave up 4 bases and J gave up 3 bases, with 14 bases separating them. DNA of the CDR3: TGCGCCAGCAGCCCAGACAGTGGTCTCTACAATGAGCAGTTCTTC. This translates into CASSPDSGLYNEQFF.

This clone was detected only a few times. The chain couples TRBV29-1 to TRBJ1-1, with D unclear. Germline CDR1 is SQVTM and CDR2 is ANQGSEA. The V and J ends lost 1 base and 0 bases respectively, with 9 bases between them. The CDR3 length is 14 residues. The DNA for the CDR3 is TGCAGCGTTGAAGGGTCGGTAGTGAACACTGAAGCTTTCTTT. It yields the protein CSVEGSVVNTEAFF.

The rearrangement joins TRBV5-4 to TRBJ1-1, with D unresolved. Per germline, CDR1 SGHNT and CDR2 YYREEE (reference sequence). The CDR3 is made up of 13 amino acids. Trimming stripped 0 bases from V and 2 bases from J, with 5 bases between. The CDR3 loop reads CASSLDVNTEAFF. The CDR3 DNA reads TGTGCCAGCAGCTTGGATGTAAACACTGAAGCTTTCTTT. Drawing the rest from reference TRBV5-4 and TRBJ1-1, the complete variable domain is ETGVTQSPTHLIKTRGQQVTLRCSSQSGHNTVSWYQQALGQGPQFIFQYYREEENGRGNFPPRFSGLQFPNYSSELNVNALELDDSALYLCASSLDVNTEAFFGQGTRLTVV.

V gene TRBV6-1 combines with J gene TRBJ2-7, with 14 bases that match TRBD2. The junction had 17 bases not matched to a gene; V was cut back by 3 bases and J by 7 bases. CDR3 length: 19 residues. In germline, CDR1 is MNHNS, CDR2 SASEGT. CDR3 region: CASSDPLLPGLAGGKEQYF. The CDR3 DNA reads TGTGCCAGCAGTGATCCCTTACTCCCCGGACTAGCGGGAGGTAAAGAGCAGTACTTC.

To note about this clone: The junction shows a germline mismatch at one end, possibly a read error. V is TRBV4-2 and J is TRBJ2-7; 8 bases align to TRBD2. The germline CDR1 and CDR2 sequences are LGHNA and YNFKEQ. This CDR3 has 18 residues. The CDR3 DNA reads TGTGCCAGCAGCCAAGCTGGTGCCGGGACTAGAGGCTCCCACGAGCAGTACTTC. Protein product: CASSQAGAGTRGSHEQYF.

This sequence joins TRBV2 and TRBJ2-7; the match to TRBD2 covers 9 bases. With V trimmed by 4 bases and J by 3 bases, 10 bases remained unmatched. Looked up from germline, CDR1 is SNHLY and CDR2 is FYNNEI. The CDR3 consists of 16 residues. The CDR3 region is CASSASYSGSSYEQYF. CDR3 DNA sequence: TGTGCCAGCAGTGCCTCTTATAGCGGGAGCAGCTACGAGCAGTACTTC.

The V call is TRBV28, the J call TRBJ2-7; 7 positions match TRBD1. Germline values: CDR1 MDHEN, CDR2 SYDVKM. The ends lost 7 bases at V and 4 bases at J; junction bases unmatched: 10. This CDR3 has 14 amino acids. CDR3 in amino acids: CASNPGTAVYEQYF. Written as DNA, the CDR3 is TGTGCCAGCAATCCCGGGACAGCCGTTTACGAGCAGTACTTC.

The chain carries TRBV18 and TRBJ1-1; TRBD1 aligns across 7 bases. CDR1 and CDR2 from the germline V gene are KGHSH and LQKENI. V shed 3 bases, J shed 1 base, and the junction held 5 bases outside the gene matches. The CDR3 has 15 amino acids. For the CDR3, the DNA is TGTGCCAGCTCACCTACCGGGACAGAGAACACTGAAGCTTTCTTT. Its translation is CASSPTGTENTEAFF. The variable domain in full, with the rest retrieved from reference TRBV18 and TRBJ1-1, is NAGVMQNPRHLVRRRGQEARLRCSPMKGHSHVYWYRQLPEEGLKFMVYLQKENIIDESGMPKERFSAEFPKEGPSILRIQQVVRGDSAAYFCASSPTGTENTEAFFGQGTRLTVV.